This TCR beta chain was found in a study of T cell changes during pregnancy in multiple sclerosis. This table comes from immunoSEQ multiplex PCR, and its TCRdb copy is limited to in-frame clones, with some not included. The repertoire holds some 100,000 clones, with roughly 92% as singletons. This receptor was identified in a female donor with multiple sclerosis, enrolled in a pregnancy study. Here the sequenced sample was peripheral blood, taken in the second trimester of pregnancy.

The CDR3 nucleotides are TGTGCCAGTAGACCTATATCCGGGGAGCTGTTTTTT. It yields the protein CASRPISGELFF. V gene TRBV19 combines with J gene TRBJ2-2, with D uncertain. V shed 6 bases and J shed 6 bases, with 8 bases lying between them. Looked up from germline, CDR1 is LNHDA and CDR2 is SQIVND (reference sequence). CDR3 length: 12 residues.